These 24 T cell receptor beta chains came from one sample sequenced in a study of regulatory T cells in long-lasting Graves disease. For TCR beta, libraries came from iRepertoire HTBI primers and Arm-PCR of CDR3 regions. TCRdb used MiXCR to reprocess the multiplex PCR reads, holding one entry per CDR3 protein. Among roughly 510,000 distinct CDR3 sequences listed, around 16% were seen once. Stated time point: newly diagnosed GD, antithyroid drugs for less than 3 months. PBMCs provided the RNA from which the TCR library was made. Separately, the same data were catalogued under a study of T cells in Graves' hyperthyroidism and ophthalmopathy.

Sequencing used peripheral blood mononuclear cells (PBMCs), obtained at new diagnosis, from a patient treated with antithyroid drugs. The receptors here all came from a man between 18 and 35 years old with Graves disease.

The chain is built from TRBV5-1 and TRBJ1-1; tentative D call: TRBD1 (6 bases). The length of the CDR3 is 15 residues. The germline V and J ends were trimmed by 3 bases and 5 bases, with 17 bases remaining between them. CDR1 and CDR2 (germline): SGHRS, YFSETQ. CDR3 coding DNA: TGCGCCAGCAGCTGGGATACAGGGCTCGGGACTGAAGCTTTCTTT. Protein: CASSWDTGLGTEAFF.

This clonotype was detected ten times or more. The chain has TRBV6-2 or TRBV6-3 and TRBJ2-5; D perhaps matches TRBD2 (6 bases). This CDR3 contains 14 residues. CDR1 is MNHEY and CDR2 is SVGEGT in the germline V gene. Trimming removed 0 bases from V and 9 bases from J, with 14 bases in between. The CDR3 bases are TGTGCCAGCAGTTACTCCGGGGGTAGTAGAGCCCAGTACTTC. The encoded protein is CASSYSGGSRAQYF.

This clonotype occurred a few times. At one boundary the junction diverges from the germline segment, which might be a read error. V is TRBV20-1 and J is TRBJ2-1; TRBD2 matches at 10 bases. This CDR3 has 14 residues. Germline assignment: CDR1 DFQATT and CDR2 SNEGSKA (reference sequence). CDR3 region: CSAESGRAVNEQLF. The CDR3 nucleotides read TGCAGTGCTGAAAGCGGGAGGGCCGTAAATGAGCAGCTCTTC.

This chain connects TRBV19 to TRBJ1-2, with a tentative D call TRBD1 (6 bases). Deletions cut 7 bases from V and 8 bases from J, with 20 bases between. From germline, CDR1 is LNHDA and CDR2 SQIVND (reference sequence). The CDR3 is made up of 14 amino acids. The CDR3 sequence: CASTLPGQPGGYTF. CDR3 sequence (DNA): TGTGCCAGTACCCTTCCTGGACAGCCGGGGGGCTACACCTTC.

The table lists this clonotype with a count of one. The rearrangement links TRBV14 to TRBJ2-7; the D is unclear. The DNA end favors TRBJ2-3, so the J call may be wrong. CDR3 length: 14 residues. Germline CDR1 and CDR2: SGHDN and FVKESK. The CDR3 is CASSQAMDPDTQYF. CDR3 in DNA: TGTGCCAGCAGCCAAGCTATGGATCCAGATACGCAGTATTTT.

The sample holds many counts of this clonotype. V and J are TRBV28 and TRBJ2-5; 10 bases are a match to TRBD1. The CDR3 loop spans 14 amino acids. V dropped 5 bases and J dropped 5; count of bases not matched to a gene: 5. Per the germline V gene, CDR1 is MDHEN and CDR2 is SYDVKM. The DNA for the CDR3 is TGTGCCAGCAGTGACAGGGGGCAGTCGGAGACCCAGTACTTC. It yields the protein CASSDRGQSETQYF.

With respect to this clonotype: A much larger clone is a single base away; this may be a read error. The chain has TRBV20-1 and TRBJ2-1; 8 bases agree with TRBD2. Germline V gene data show CDR1 as DFQATT and CDR2 as SNEGSKA (reference sequence). The CDR3 sequence is 13 residues long. CDR3 in amino acids: CSARTSLNNEQFF. CDR3 nucleotides: TGCAGCGCGAGGACTAGCTTGAACAATGAGCAGTTCTTC.

This clonotype came up a few times. The chain combines TRBV20-1 with TRBJ2-5; 7 positions agree with TRBD2. The CDR3 contains 17 residues. Germline V CDR1 and CDR2: DFQATT, SNEGSKA (reference sequence). V dropped 6 bases and J dropped 2; count of bases not matched to a gene: 18. This CDR3 reads CSAAEAGKARGQETQYF. The CDR3 region has the DNA TGCAGTGCCGCCGAAGCGGGGAAAGCGAGAGGGCAAGAGACCCAGTACTTC.

This clonotype has ten or more counts. The genes are TRBV28 and TRBJ2-7, with 7 positions matching TRBD1. This CDR3 region has 15 residues. J was trimmed by 4 bases and V by 6 bases; bases with no gene match: 12. CDR1 and CDR2 from the germline V gene are MDHEN and SYDVKM. The CDR3: CASRPEQGGLYEQYF. In DNA form, the CDR3 reads TGTGCCAGCAGACCGGAACAAGGGGGCCTGTACGAGCAGTACTTC.

This clonotype was counted at least ten times. The rearrangement joins TRBV4-1 to TRBJ2-7; possible D gene TRBD2, 5 bases. The CDR3 loop spans 14 amino acids. CDR1 and CDR2 from the germline V gene are MGHRA and YSYEKL. The V and J ends lost 1 base and 4 bases respectively, with 11 bases between them. In DNA, the CDR3 is TGCGCCAGCAGCCAAGGGGGTAGCGTTTACGAGCAGTACTTC. This translates into CASSQGGSVYEQYF.

This chain's CDR3 is CSVMTVGTYEQYF. As DNA, the CDR3 is TGCAGCGTAATGACAGTGGGGACCTACGAGCAGTACTTC. V is TRBV29-1 and J is TRBJ2-7, with a tentative D call TRBD1 (5 bases). The CDR3 contains 13 residues. The V gene's germline CDR1 is SQVTM and CDR2 ANQGSEA. The V gene lost 6 bases and the J gene lost 2 bases, with 14 bases spanning the gap.

The chain couples TRBV5-1 to TRBJ2-5, with unresolved D. Trimming took off 4 bases at V and 5 bases at J, with 12 bases between the two ends. CDR1 and CDR2 (germline): SGHRS, YFSETQ. This CDR3 region has 13 residues. CDR3 sequence (DNA): TGCGCCAGCAGCACCTCAGGTTCCGAGACCCAGTACTTC. It yields the protein CASSTSGSETQYF.

This clonotype was seen at least ten times. The genes are TRBV7-9 and TRBJ2-7; D is unresolved. The CDR3 is 13 residues long. Per germline, CDR1 SEHNR and CDR2 FQNEAQ (reference sequence). Trimming shortened V by 1 base and J by 1 base, and 5 bases separated the two germline ends. CDR3 in amino acids: CASSLGASYEQYF. The CDR3 DNA reads as TGTGCCAGCAGCTTAGGCGCTTCCTACGAGCAGTACTTC.

Many counts were recorded for this clonotype. The rearrangement joins TRBV5-1 to TRBJ1-5; D uncertain. V gave up 2 bases and J gave up 6 bases, with 3 bases separating them. The germline CDR1 and CDR2 sequences are SGHRS and YFSETQ. This CDR3 has 11 amino acids. CDR3 region: CASSFGQPQHF. The CDR3 DNA reads TGCGCCAGCAGCTTTGGTCAGCCCCAGCATTTT.

This clonotype has at least ten counts. The chain joins TRBV12-3 or TRBV12-4 to TRBJ2-2; 8 bases map to TRBD1. This CDR3 has 15 residues. Trimming at V came to 2 bases and at J to 4 bases, leaving 3 bases not matched to a gene. The CDR3 sequence: CASSLQGAGTGELFF. The CDR3 DNA follows: TGTGCCAGCAGTTTACAGGGGGCAGGCACCGGGGAGCTGTTTTTT.

This clonotype was counted many times. The rearrangement uses TRBV5-1 and TRBJ1-4; tentatively, D is TRBD1 (6 bases). Germline V lookup: CDR1 SGHRS, CDR2 YFSETQ. V was clipped by 3 bases and J by 8 bases, with 17 bases between them. This CDR3 region has 15 residues. The CDR3 DNA is TGCGCCAGCAGCTCGGGGGGACAAGTAGCCGAAAAACTGTTTTTT. Amino acids: CASSSGGQVAEKLFF.

This clonotype was seen a handful of times. The V gene is TRBV20-1, the J gene TRBJ1-6; no clear D. The germline V gene has CDR1 DFQATT and CDR2 SNEGSKA (reference sequence). V was cut by 3 bases and J by 8 bases, with 14 bases left in between. The CDR3 has 14 amino acids. The CDR3: CSARAGDLDSPLHF. Written as DNA, the CDR3 is TGCAGTGCTAGGGCCGGGGATCTTGATTCACCCCTCCACTTT.

Concerning this clonotype itself: It is likely a read error: a sequence one base away is far more abundant. This sequence joins TRBV28 and TRBJ2-1, with 7 nucleotides matching TRBD1. This CDR3 has 14 amino acids. After removal of 3 bases from V and 9 bases from J, the junction contained 8 bases not matched to a gene. The germline CDR1 and CDR2 sequences are MDHEN and SYDVKM. The CDR3 nucleotides are TGTGCCAGCAGTTTCGACAGGGAAGTAGGTGAGCAGTTCTTC. Its protein product is CASSFDREVGEQFF. Full variable domain (rest looked up from reference TRBV28 and TRBJ2-1): DVKVTQSSRYLVKRTGEKVFLECVQDMDHENMFWYRQDPGLGLRLIYFSYDVKMKEKGDIPEGYSVSREKKERFSLILESASTNQTSMYLCASSFDREVGEQFFGPGTRLTVL.

This clonotype was counted at least ten times. The V gene is TRBV6-9, the J gene TRBJ1-1; D uncertain. The CDR3 contains 13 residues. From germline, CDR1 is MNHGY and CDR2 SVAAGI. Trimming left V 3 bases short and J 1 base short, with 6 bases between. The CDR3 DNA sequence: TGTGCCAGCAGTTACGGGCGGAACACTGAAGCTTTCTTT. Protein product: CASSYGRNTEAFF.

This clonotype has more than one count but fewer than ten. The chain carries TRBV5-1 and TRBJ2-7, with 7 bases aligning to TRBD2. V shed 4 bases and J 0 bases; nucleotides not matched to a gene: 4. Looked up from germline, CDR1 is SGHRS and CDR2 is YFSETQ. The CDR3 covers 14 residues. This CDR3 reads CASSAAGDSYEQYF. CDR3 coding DNA: TGCGCCAGCAGCGCCGCGGGAGACTCCTACGAGCAGTACTTC.

This clonotype was seen a single time. This sequence joins TRBV4-1 and TRBJ1-4; weak D call: TRBD1 (6 bases). Germline CDR1 is MGHRA and CDR2 is YSYEKL. The CDR3 covers 17 residues. V lost 2 bases and J lost 8, with 21 bases in between. CDR3 DNA sequence: TGCGCCAGCAGCCAACCCCCACAAACAGGGTTGTGGGAAAAACTGTTTTTT. Amino acids: CASSQPPQTGLWEKLFF.

This clonotype was recorded many times. The chain combines TRBV3-1 with TRBJ2-1; D may be TRBD1 or TRBD2 (5 bases each). Germline V lookup: CDR1 LGHDT, CDR2 YNNKEL (reference sequence). V shed 0 bases and J shed 0 bases, with 12 bases lying between them. This CDR3 comprises 17 residues. CDR3 sequence (DNA): TGTGCCAGCAGCCAAGAAGGGTGGGGGAGCTCCTACAATGAGCAGTTCTTC. Its translation is CASSQEGWGSSYNEQFF.

This clonotype was observed many times. V is TRBV2 and J is TRBJ1-2, with TRBD1 matching 8 bases. CDR1 is SNHLY and CDR2 is FYNNEI in the germline V gene. This CDR3 region has 13 residues. After removal of 6 bases from V and 5 bases from J, the junction contained 5 bases not matched to a gene. As DNA, the CDR3 is TGTGCCAGCAGGAAGGGACAGGAATATGGCTACACCTTC. This gives the protein CASRKGQEYGYTF. Using reference TRBV2 and TRBJ1-2 for the parts outside the CDR3, the full variable domain is EPEVTQTPSHQVTQMGQEVILRCVPISNHLYFYWYRQILGQKVEFLVSFYNNEISEKSEIFDDQFSVERPDGSNFTLKIRSTKLEDSAMYFCASRKGQEYGYTFGSGTRLTVV.

The sample holds many counts of this clonotype. The chain links TRBV20-1 to TRBJ2-4; D gene ambiguous. V was trimmed by 5 bases and J by 0 bases, leaving 11 bases between them. Germline V gene data show CDR1 as DFQATT and CDR2 as SNEGSKA (reference sequence). The CDR3 has 14 amino acids. As DNA, the CDR3 is TGCAGTGCTCCTCAACCGTTAGCCAAAAACATTCAGTACTTC. Translated: CSAPQPLAKNIQYF.